This T cell receptor beta chain was profiled in a study of blood T cells in healthy people across ages. Healthy individuals of Caucasian origin from Russia, aged about 6 to 100, served as donors. Next came a second PCR, run for about 7 to 12 cycles, which used a sample-barcoded 5' primer along with a J-beta primer mix. TCRdb called the 5' RACE reads again in MiXCR, with one record for every CDR3 protein. The sample holds about a million distinct CDR3 sequences, 30% to 40% seen once. Trimming took 0 bases from V and 11 from J, leaving 19 bases between them. The CDR3 is 16 amino acids. CDR1 is SGHTA and CDR2 is FQGNSA in the germline V gene.

Source material: blood. The rearrangement joins TRBV7-2 to TRBJ1-4; TRBD1 might be the D (5 bases). The receptor's source is a man aged 18 to 30 in good health. CDR3 residues: CASSLAGETAWGKLFF. The CDR3 DNA sequence: TGTGCCAGCAGCTTAGCCGGAGAGACAGCGTGGGGGAAACTGTTTTTT.